One sample yielded the 6 T cell receptor beta chains listed below, sequenced in a study of T cell changes during pregnancy in multiple sclerosis. Assay used: immunoSEQ multiplex PCR; TCRdb lists only in-frame clones, some missing. The sample yields tens of thousands of clones, roughly nine tenths seen once. The sequencing here drew on CD8+ T cells from peripheral blood mononuclear cells, taken in the second trimester of pregnancy. The receptors originated from a female donor with multiple sclerosis, enrolled in a pregnancy study.

This clone ranks as medium-sized. This specimen includes other DNA sequences encoding the same CDR3. The V gene is TRBV5-1, the J gene TRBJ2-7; possibly TRBD1 for D (6 bases). Germline assignment: CDR1 SGHRS and CDR2 YFSETQ. Trimming removed 3 bases from V and 1 base from J, with 8 bases in between. CDR3 length: 13 residues. The CDR3 DNA reads as TGCGCCAGCAGCTGGGACAAATCCTACGAGCAGTACTTC. Translating it yields CASSWDKSYEQYF.

The chain has TRBV30 and TRBJ2-1; TRBD2 matches at 10 bases. Germline-derived CDR1 and CDR2 are GTSNPN and SVGIG (reference sequence). J was trimmed by 4 bases and V by 1 base; bases with no gene match: 7. This CDR3 comprises 16 residues. The CDR3 spells CAWSGSGGRRYNEQFF. The CDR3 DNA reads TGTGCCTGGAGTGGTAGCGGGGGGCGTAGATACAATGAGCAGTTCTTC.

This chain connects TRBV29-1 to TRBJ2-7; TRBD1 matches 8 bases. The CDR3 loop spans 16 amino acids. Germline CDR1 SQVTM, CDR2 ANQGSEA. V dropped 4 bases and J dropped 5; count of bases not matched to a gene: 16. CDR3 bases: TGCAGCGTTGGCTATAACAGGGACAGGTTTTTCGACGAGCAGTACTTC. Amino acids: CSVGYNRDRFFDEQYF.

V gene TRBV7-9 combines with J gene TRBJ2-1; tentative D call: TRBD2 (6 bases). The V gene's germline CDR1 is SEHNR and CDR2 FQNEAQ (reference sequence). Trimming removed 4 bases from V and 15 bases from J, with 25 bases in between. This CDR3 is 15 amino acids long. CDR3 sequence (DNA): TGTGCCAGCAGCTCGGACACCGGGACTCTCTCTATACGGTTCTTC. Protein: CASSSDTGTLSIRFF.

The chain joins TRBV10-3 to TRBJ1-4; no firm D call. The germline V gene has CDR1 ENHRY and CDR2 SYGVKD. The CDR3 length is 12 residues. The V end was cut by 2 bases, the J end by 5 bases, with 3 bases between. Here the CDR3 reads CAISEPNEKLFF. In DNA form, the CDR3 reads TGTGCCATCAGTGAGCCGAATGAAAAACTGTTTTTT.

The chain uses TRBV5-1 and TRBJ2-3, with D maybe TRBD1 (6 bases). The CDR3 length is 15 residues. V lost 3 bases, J lost 0 bases, and 11 bases lay in between. Per the germline V gene, CDR1 is SGHRS and CDR2 is YFSETQ. Here the CDR3 DNA reads TGCGCCAGCAGCTACGATGGACAGAGCACAGATACGCAGTATTTT. The encoded protein is CASSYDGQSTDTQYF.